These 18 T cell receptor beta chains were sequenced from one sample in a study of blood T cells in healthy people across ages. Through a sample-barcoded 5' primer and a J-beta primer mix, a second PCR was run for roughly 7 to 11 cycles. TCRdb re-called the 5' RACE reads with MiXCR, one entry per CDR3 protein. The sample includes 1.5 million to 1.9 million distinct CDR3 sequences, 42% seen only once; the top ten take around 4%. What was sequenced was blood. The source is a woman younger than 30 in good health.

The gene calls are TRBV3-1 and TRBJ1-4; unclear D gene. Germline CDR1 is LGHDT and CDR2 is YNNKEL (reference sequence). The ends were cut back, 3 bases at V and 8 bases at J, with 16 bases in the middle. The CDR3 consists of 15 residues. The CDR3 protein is CASSHSAERGEKLFF. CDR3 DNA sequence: TGTGCCAGCAGCCATTCGGCCGAACGTGGGGAAAAACTGTTTTTT.

CDR3 loop: CASSSGTSGRGADTQYF. The CDR3 bases are TGTGCCAGCAGTTCCGGGACTAGCGGGAGGGGAGCGGATACGCAGTATTTT. The chain is built from TRBV27 and TRBJ2-3; 16 bases match TRBD2. Germline V gene lookup returns CDR1 MNHEY and CDR2 SMNVEV (reference sequence). The CDR3 runs to 17 residues. With 4 bases clipped from V and 6 bases from J, the junction kept 7 bases outside the gene matches.

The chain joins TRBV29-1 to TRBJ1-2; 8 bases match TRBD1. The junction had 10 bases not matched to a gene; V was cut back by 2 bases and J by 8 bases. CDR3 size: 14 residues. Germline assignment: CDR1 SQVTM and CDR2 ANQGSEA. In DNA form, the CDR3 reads TGCAGCGTTGAACGGCAGGGGGCGCAGGACGGCTACACCTTC. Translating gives CSVERQGAQDGYTF.

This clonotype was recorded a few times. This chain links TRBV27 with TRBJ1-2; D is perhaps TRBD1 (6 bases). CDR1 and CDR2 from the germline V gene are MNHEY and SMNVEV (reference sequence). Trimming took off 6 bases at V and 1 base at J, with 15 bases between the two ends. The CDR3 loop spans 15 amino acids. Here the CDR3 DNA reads TGTGCCAGCAGCACCCGGGACAAGGATAACTATGGCTACACCTTC. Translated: CASSTRDKDNYGYTF.

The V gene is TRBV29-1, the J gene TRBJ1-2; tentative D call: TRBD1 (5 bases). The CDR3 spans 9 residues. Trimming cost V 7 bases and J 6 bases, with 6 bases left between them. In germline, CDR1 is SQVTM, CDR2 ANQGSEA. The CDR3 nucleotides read TGCAGCGCAGGGCATGGCTACACCTTC. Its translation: CSAGHGYTF.

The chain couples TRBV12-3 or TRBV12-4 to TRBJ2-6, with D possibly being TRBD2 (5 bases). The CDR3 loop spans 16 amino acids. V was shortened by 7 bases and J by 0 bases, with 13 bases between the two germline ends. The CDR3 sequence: CASTPRAYSGANVLTF. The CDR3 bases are TGTGCCAGCACCCCGCGGGCCTACTCTGGGGCCAACGTCCTGACTTTC.

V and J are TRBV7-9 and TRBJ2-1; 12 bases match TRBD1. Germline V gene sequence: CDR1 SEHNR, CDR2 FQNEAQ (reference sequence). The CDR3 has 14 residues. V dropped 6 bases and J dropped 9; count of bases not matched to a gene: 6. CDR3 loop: CASSWGQGAIEQFF. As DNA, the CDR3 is TGTGCCAGCAGTTGGGGACAGGGGGCTATTGAGCAGTTCTTC.

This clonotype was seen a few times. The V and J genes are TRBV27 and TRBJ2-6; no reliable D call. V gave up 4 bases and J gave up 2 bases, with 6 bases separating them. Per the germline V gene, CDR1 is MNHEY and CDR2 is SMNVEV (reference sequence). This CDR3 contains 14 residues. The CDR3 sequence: CASSSAPGANVLTF. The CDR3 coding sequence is TGTGCCAGCAGTTCGGCCCCTGGGGCCAACGTCCTGACTTTC.

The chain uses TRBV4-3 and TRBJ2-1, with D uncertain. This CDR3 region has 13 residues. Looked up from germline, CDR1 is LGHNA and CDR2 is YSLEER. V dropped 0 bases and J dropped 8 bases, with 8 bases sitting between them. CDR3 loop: CASSQDYLHEQFF. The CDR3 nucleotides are TGCGCCAGCAGCCAAGATTATCTCCATGAGCAGTTCTTC.

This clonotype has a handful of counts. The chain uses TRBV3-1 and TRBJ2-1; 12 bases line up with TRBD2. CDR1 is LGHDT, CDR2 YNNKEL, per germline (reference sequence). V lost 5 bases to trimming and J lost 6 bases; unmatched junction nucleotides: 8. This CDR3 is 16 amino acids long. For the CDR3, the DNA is TGTGCCAGCAGCGCCCAGACTAGCGGGAGTTTCAATGAGCAGTTCTTC. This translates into CASSAQTSGSFNEQFF.

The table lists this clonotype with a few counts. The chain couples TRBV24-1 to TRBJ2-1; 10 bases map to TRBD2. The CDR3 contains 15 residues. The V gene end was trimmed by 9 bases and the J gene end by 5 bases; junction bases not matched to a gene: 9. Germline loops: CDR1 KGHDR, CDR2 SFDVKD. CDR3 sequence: CATREREGFNNEQFF. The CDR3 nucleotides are TGTGCCACCCGAGAGCGGGAGGGATTCAACAATGAGCAGTTCTTC.

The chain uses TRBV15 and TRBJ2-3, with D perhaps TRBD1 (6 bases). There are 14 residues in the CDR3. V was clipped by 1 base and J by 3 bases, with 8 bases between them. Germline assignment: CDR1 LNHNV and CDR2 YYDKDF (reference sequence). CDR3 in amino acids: CATSRVDRTDTQYF. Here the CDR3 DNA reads TGTGCCACCAGCAGAGTGGACAGAACAGATACGCAGTATTTT.

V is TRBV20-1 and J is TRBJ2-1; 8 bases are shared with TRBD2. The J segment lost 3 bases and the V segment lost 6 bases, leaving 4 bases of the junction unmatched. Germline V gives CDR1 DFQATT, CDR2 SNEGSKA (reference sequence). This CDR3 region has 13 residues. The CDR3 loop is CSAELADYNEQFF. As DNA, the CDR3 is TGCAGTGCGGAACTAGCGGACTACAATGAGCAGTTCTTC.

For the CDR3, the DNA is TGTGCCAGCAGAGCAACCGGGGGACCTTTCACTGAAGCTTTCTTT. Its protein product is CASRATGGPFTEAFF. The chain combines TRBV2 with TRBJ1-1, with D possibly TRBD1 on 5 matching bases. V lost 6 bases and J lost 4, with 18 bases in between. This CDR3 spans 15 amino acids. CDR1 SNHLY and CDR2 FYNNEI come from the germline V gene.

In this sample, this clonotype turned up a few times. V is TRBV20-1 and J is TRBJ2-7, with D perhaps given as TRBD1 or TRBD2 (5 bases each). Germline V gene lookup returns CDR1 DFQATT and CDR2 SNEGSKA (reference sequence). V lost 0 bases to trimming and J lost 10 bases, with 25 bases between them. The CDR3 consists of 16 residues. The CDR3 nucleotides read TGCAGTGCTAGAGAACGTTGGACAAATGAGGGAGTGGCCCAGTACTTC. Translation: CSARERWTNEGVAQYF.

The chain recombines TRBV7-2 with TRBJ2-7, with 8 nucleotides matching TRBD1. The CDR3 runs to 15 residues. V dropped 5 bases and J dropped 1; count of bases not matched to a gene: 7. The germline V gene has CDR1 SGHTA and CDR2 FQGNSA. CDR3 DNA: TGTGCCAGCAGCCCCGACAGGGGTGTTTCCTACGAGCAGTACTTC. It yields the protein CASSPDRGVSYEQYF.

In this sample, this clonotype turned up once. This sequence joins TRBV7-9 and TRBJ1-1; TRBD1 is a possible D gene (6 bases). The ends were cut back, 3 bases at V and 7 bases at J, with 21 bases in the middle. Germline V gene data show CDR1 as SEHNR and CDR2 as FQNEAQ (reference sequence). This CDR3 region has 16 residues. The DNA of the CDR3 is TGTGCCAGCAGCTTCTGGGACACTAAAGGATGGTTTGAAGCTTTCTTT. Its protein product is CASSFWDTKGWFEAFF.

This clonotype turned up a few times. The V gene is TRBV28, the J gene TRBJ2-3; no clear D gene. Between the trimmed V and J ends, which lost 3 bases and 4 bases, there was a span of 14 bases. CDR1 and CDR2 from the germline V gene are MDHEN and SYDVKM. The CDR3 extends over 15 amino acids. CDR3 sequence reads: CASSFYRPEADTQYF. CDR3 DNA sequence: TGTGCCAGCAGTTTTTATCGCCCCGAGGCAGATACGCAGTATTTT.